This T cell receptor beta chain emerged from a study of blood T cell repertoires in COVID-19. Study as a whole: The United States, Italy and Spain supplied acute and convalescent COVID-19 samples.

Germline CDR1 is SGHRS and CDR2 is YFSETQ. The CDR3 consists of 16 residues. V gave up 3 bases and J gave up 0 bases, with 13 bases separating them. Clones were sequenced by immunoSEQ multiplex PCR, and TCRdb holds only the in-frame ones, with some missing. The sample includes around 360,000 clones, about 89% of them seen just once. The sequencing sample was made of PBMCs or T cells enriched from blood (not recorded which). The clonotype originates from a man aged 40-50 years in a cohort exposed to, infected with or recovered from COVID-19 (not recorded which). V and J are TRBV5-1 and TRBJ1-3, with a weak D call TRBD1 (5 bases). The CDR3 DNA follows: TGCGCCAGCAGCTCCTCGGGACTCCCCTCTGGAAACACCATATATTTT. The encoded protein is CASSSSGLPSGNTIYF.